Below, 32 T cell receptor beta chains from the same sample are listed, as sequenced in a study of shared T cell receptors in the human thymus. TCRdb's table, derived via immunoSEQ multiplex PCR, lists solely in-frame clones and lacks some. This table holds roughly 660,000 clones, approximately 87% found once. The data were also submitted as part of a second study, on human thymus T cells.

The sample comprised thymocytes. The receptors come from a boy in the first two years of life with a congenital heart defect.

The rearrangement links TRBV7-2 to TRBJ2-3, with 11 bases fitting TRBD2. The CDR3 runs to 16 residues. Germline V gene sequence: CDR1 SGHTA, CDR2 FQGNSA. V was clipped by 2 bases and J by 7 bases; unmatched bases: 8. The chain's CDR3 is CASSLKLAGVPNTQYF. In DNA form, the CDR3 reads TGTGCCAGCAGCTTAAAACTAGCGGGAGTTCCGAATACGCAGTATTTT.

CDR3 in DNA: TGTGCCAGCTCCCGTCCCGGGACTAGCGGGGGTGGAATTGGCACAGATACGCAGTATTTT. It codes for CASSRPGTSGGGIGTDTQYF. The V gene is TRBV18, the J gene TRBJ2-3; TRBD2 aligns across 14 bases. Germline trimming cut 6 bases from V and 1 base from J; bases unmatched to any gene: 15. CDR1 and CDR2 from the germline V gene are KGHSH and LQKENI. The CDR3 is 20 residues long.

This rearrangement joins TRBV5-5 to TRBJ2-7; the D gene is possibly TRBD2 (5 bases). The CDR3 is made up of 17 amino acids. Germline assignment: CDR1 SGHKS and CDR2 YYEKEE (reference sequence). Trimming left V 4 bases short and J 2 bases short, with 22 bases between. CDR3 sequence: CASSTDAGEPPTYEQYF. CDR3 nucleotides: TGTGCCAGCAGCACGGATGCCGGGGAACCCCCTACCTACGAGCAGTACTTC.

The rearrangement uses TRBV29-1 and TRBJ2-1; D is unresolved. Trimming pared 5 bases from V and 4 bases from J, leaving 24 bases between. CDR3 length: 17 residues. Germline CDR1 SQVTM, CDR2 ANQGSEA. The CDR3 DNA reads TGCAGCGTTTACGCAGGCCCCCTCCTCCATATGTACAATGAGCAGTTCTTC. Its translation is CSVYAGPLLHMYNEQFF.

The genes are TRBV10-3 and TRBJ1-1; 7 nucleotides match TRBD1. The germline gives CDR1 ENHRY, CDR2 SYGVKD. The CDR3 sequence is 13 residues long. V was pared by 11 bases and J by 0 bases, with 6 bases of the junction left unmatched. CDR3 region: CAAGDSLNTEAFF. The CDR3 DNA follows: TGTGCCGCCGGGGACAGCTTGAACACTGAAGCTTTCTTT.

The CDR3 reads CASSIRAGGADTQYF. CDR3 in DNA: TGTGCCAGTAGTATACGAGCGGGAGGAGCAGATACGCAGTATTTT. This rearrangement joins TRBV19 to TRBJ2-3, with 9 bases aligning to TRBD2. The CDR3 has 15 amino acids. The V segment lost 2 bases and the J segment 4 bases; nucleotides outside the gene matches: 4. In germline, CDR1 is LNHDA, CDR2 SQIVND (reference sequence).

V is TRBV7-9 and J is TRBJ2-7; a weak D match, TRBD1 (7 bases). Germline-derived CDR1 and CDR2 are SEHNR and FQNEAQ (reference sequence). This CDR3 region has 14 residues. V lost 5 bases and J lost 6, with 17 bases in between. The DNA of the CDR3 is TGTGCCAGCAGCGACAGGGACCGAGCGGGCGAGCAGTACTTC. Amino acids: CASSDRDRAGEQYF.

This chain uses TRBV28 with TRBJ2-5; possibly TRBD2 for D (6 bases). The CDR3 is 18 amino acids. Per germline, CDR1 MDHEN and CDR2 SYDVKM. V lost 6 bases and J 4 bases, leaving 27 bases between the germline ends. The CDR3 loop is CASRALEGGRWEVETQYF. DNA of the CDR3: TGTGCCAGCAGGGCCCTAGAAGGAGGGAGGTGGGAGGTAGAGACCCAGTACTTC.

This clone was observed a single time. This chain links TRBV27 with TRBJ2-7, with D maybe TRBD2 (6 bases). The CDR3 runs 15 residues. V lost 6 bases and J 4 bases, leaving 19 bases between the germline ends. Germline values: CDR1 MNHEY, CDR2 SMNVEV (reference sequence). CDR3 nucleotides: TGTGCCAGCAGGTCTAACCGGGACTTCCTATACGAGCAGTACTTC. This gives the protein CASRSNRDFLYEQYF.

V gene TRBV5-6 combines with J gene TRBJ1-4; no reliable D call. V was clipped by 1 base and J by 10 bases, with 8 bases between them. Germline CDR1 reads SGHDT; CDR2 reads YYEEEE. CDR3 length: 12 residues. CDR3 region: CASSLSRGKLFF. The CDR3 coding sequence is TGTGCCAGCAGCTTGAGCCGCGGAAAACTGTTTTTT.

V is TRBV4-3 and J is TRBJ2-1, with 7 bases identical to TRBD2. The J segment lost 9 bases and the V segment lost 0 bases, leaving 11 bases of the junction unmatched. The germline V gene has CDR1 LGHNA and CDR2 YSLEER. The CDR3 runs 16 residues. The CDR3 DNA reads as TGCGCCAGCAGCCAAGATAAGAGGGCTAGCGGCGGTGAGCAGTTCTTC. It specifies CASSQDKRASGGEQFF.

This clone was counted a single time. This rearrangement joins TRBV2 to TRBJ2-1, with TRBD2 matching over 11 bases. Germline V gene lookup returns CDR1 SNHLY and CDR2 FYNNEI. V was pared by 7 bases and J by 3 bases, with 8 bases of the junction left unmatched. The CDR3 length is 16 residues. Here the CDR3 reads CASTALTSGNYNEQFF. CDR3 DNA sequence: TGTGCCAGCACCGCACTGACTAGCGGGAACTACAATGAGCAGTTCTTC.

The chain links TRBV14 to TRBJ2-7; TRBD1 agrees at 10 bases. Trimming at V came to 3 bases and at J to 4 bases, leaving 9 bases not matched to a gene. CDR3 length equals 16 residues. The germline V gene has CDR1 SGHDN and CDR2 FVKESK. The CDR3 DNA sequence: TGTGCCAGCAGCCATCATATGGGACAGGGGACGTACGAGCAGTACTTC. Translated: CASSHHMGQGTYEQYF. The variable domain in full, with the rest retrieved from reference TRBV14 and TRBJ2-7, is EAGVTQFPSHSVIEKGQTVTLRCDPISGHDNLYWYRRVMGKEIKFLLHFVKESKQDESGMPNNRFLAERTGGTYSTLKVQPAELEDSGVYFCASSHHMGQGTYEQYFGPGTRLTVT.

The chain combines TRBV15 with TRBJ2-2; tentatively, D is TRBD1 (6 bases). Germline CDR1 and CDR2: LNHNV and YYDKDF (reference sequence). Trimming removed 5 bases from V and 6 bases from J, with 16 bases in between. The length of the CDR3 is 15 residues. The CDR3 region is CATSWNRVFPGELFF. CDR3 nucleotides: TGTGCCACCAGCTGGAACAGGGTTTTTCCCGGGGAGCTGTTTTTT.

This rearrangement joins TRBV12-5 to TRBJ1-1; 7 bases match TRBD1. This CDR3 contains 17 residues. Germline V CDR1 and CDR2: LGHNT, FRNRAP. The V segment lost 6 bases and the J segment 1 base; nucleotides outside the gene matches: 14. This chain's CDR3 is CASGALRGRGKNTEAFF. DNA of the CDR3: TGTGCTAGTGGGGCCTTGCGGGGCAGGGGGAAGAACACTGAAGCTTTCTTT.

The rearrangement joins TRBV6-1 to TRBJ1-5; 8 bases fit TRBD1. Germline V gene lookup returns CDR1 MNHNS and CDR2 SASEGT. Trimming cost V 7 bases and J 3 bases; bases outside gene matches: 5. This CDR3 spans 14 amino acids. The CDR3 here is CASTDRGVNQPQHF. CDR3 coding DNA: TGTGCCAGCACCGACAGGGGTGTCAATCAGCCCCAGCATTTT.

V gene TRBV4-1 combines with J gene TRBJ2-7; 9 nucleotides agree with TRBD1. Germline V gene sequence: CDR1 MGHRA, CDR2 YSYEKL. The CDR3 runs to 18 residues. The trim removed 1 base at V and 5 bases at J, leaving 15 bases unmatched. The CDR3 bases are TGCGCCAGCAGCCAAGGGGGGGGTCCAAGGACAGGGGAGAACGAGCAGTACTTC. Its protein is CASSQGGGPRTGENEQYF.

As regards this clone: In the same sample, other DNA sequences code for this CDR3. The J gene is TRBJ2-5, the V gene TRBV29-1; TRBD2 agrees at 11 bases. The V and J ends lost 2 bases and 3 bases, in that order; junction bases with no gene match: 5. The CDR3 has 15 amino acids. CDR1 is SQVTM, CDR2 ANQGSEA, per germline. CDR3 DNA: TGCAGCGTTGAAAGTGCACTAGCGGGAGAAGAGACCCAGTACTTC. It translates to CSVESALAGEETQYF.

Of note for this clone: Other DNA sequences in the sample encode the same CDR3. The chain couples TRBV7-9 to TRBJ2-2, with 7 bases that match TRBD1. V was clipped by 5 bases and J by 5 bases; unmatched bases: 5. This CDR3 is 14 amino acids long. CDR1 and CDR2 (germline): SEHNR, FQNEAQ (reference sequence). The DNA for the CDR3 is TGTGCCAGCAGCCCCCCGACAGGGACCGGGGAGCTGTTTTTT. Encoded protein: CASSPPTGTGELFF.

Here the CDR3 reads CRTGDSGGGNTGELFF. The CDR3 DNA sequence: TGTCGGACAGGGGACAGCGGAGGGGGGAACACCGGGGAGCTGTTTTTT. The chain links TRBV28 to TRBJ2-2, with 9 bases lining up with TRBD1. CDR1 and CDR2 from the germline V gene are MDHEN and SYDVKM. CDR3 length equals 16 residues.

The rearrangement links TRBV6-1 to TRBJ2-4; D call uncertain. V was trimmed by 5 bases and J by 0 bases, leaving 8 bases between them. Germline V gene lookup returns CDR1 MNHNS and CDR2 SASEGT. The CDR3 is 14 amino acids. CDR3 bases: TGTGCCAGCAGTCCAAAACTAGCCAAAAACATTCAGTACTTC. The encoded protein is CASSPKLAKNIQYF.

The V and J genes are TRBV30 and TRBJ1-1; D is undetermined. The CDR3 loop spans 17 amino acids. Trimming stripped 3 bases from V and 6 bases from J, with 26 bases between. Germline assignment: CDR1 GTSNPN and CDR2 SVGIG (reference sequence). CDR3 DNA sequence: TGTGCCTGGAGGGTCTGGCCGAGGGATGGCAAGAGGGCTGAAGCTTTCTTT. Its translation: CAWRVWPRDGKRAEAFF.

CDR3 in DNA: TGTGCCAGCACCCTTTCAGCGGGAGGAGAGACCCAGTACTTC. This codes for CASTLSAGGETQYF. This chain connects TRBV6-5 to TRBJ2-5, with TRBD2 matching over 9 bases. J was trimmed by 4 bases and V by 7 bases; bases with no gene match: 7. The CDR3 spans 14 residues. CDR1 and CDR2 (germline): MNHEY, SVGAGI.

The chain uses TRBV13 and TRBJ1-2, with D perhaps TRBD1 (5 bases). Trimming took 1 base from V and 7 from J, leaving 13 bases between them. Germline V gene sequence: CDR1 PRHDT, CDR2 FYEKMQ (reference sequence). CDR3 size: 14 residues. CDR3 sequence reads: CASSLEPGPCGYTF. The CDR3 nucleotides are TGTGCCAGCAGCTTAGAGCCAGGGCCCTGTGGCTACACCTTC. The full variable domain, with the rest looked up from reference TRBV13 and TRBJ1-2, is AAGVIQSPRHLIKEKRETATLKCYPIPRHDTVYWYQQGPGQDPQFLISFYEKMQSDKGSIPDRFSAQQFSDYHSELNMSSLELGDSALYFCASSLEPGPCGYTFGSGTRLTVV.

The chain combines TRBV28 with TRBJ2-5; 7 nucleotides match TRBD2. Germline V gene lookup returns CDR1 MDHEN and CDR2 SYDVKM. The ends lost 5 bases at V and 0 bases at J; junction bases unmatched: 9. The CDR3 extends over 16 amino acids. CDR3 loop: CASSPPPLADQETQYF. CDR3 coding DNA: TGTGCCAGCAGTCCCCCTCCCCTAGCGGACCAAGAGACCCAGTACTTC.

This rearrangement joins TRBV15 to TRBJ2-4; 11 bases map to TRBD2. J gave up 3 bases and V 1 base, and 14 bases lay outside the gene matches. The germline V gene has CDR1 LNHNV and CDR2 YYDKDF (reference sequence). This CDR3 is 20 amino acids long. CDR3 in DNA: TGTGCCACCAGCAGAGGGTCTAGCGGGAGGCCGGGCCCGGGCAAAAACATTCAGTACTTC. Protein: CATSRGSSGRPGPGKNIQYF.

The rearrangement links TRBV19 to TRBJ2-7, with TRBD1 identical over 7 bases. Unmatched junction bases numbered 3, after V lost 0 bases and J lost 4 bases. Germline values: CDR1 LNHDA, CDR2 SQIVND (reference sequence). The CDR3 contains 14 residues. The CDR3 here is CASSIDRDSYEQYF. CDR3 coding DNA: TGTGCCAGTAGTATAGATCGGGACAGTTACGAGCAGTACTTC.

The chain recombines TRBV19 with TRBJ2-1, with D maybe TRBD1 (6 bases). CDR3 length: 11 amino acids. Trimming took 7 bases from V and 8 from J, leaving 9 bases between them. Per germline, CDR1 LNHDA and CDR2 SQIVND (reference sequence). The CDR3 bases are TGTGCCAGTATCAGGGGCCATGAGCAGTTCTTC. It encodes CASIRGHEQFF.

This chain uses TRBV28 with TRBJ2-2; 7 bases align to TRBD1. In germline, CDR1 is MDHEN, CDR2 SYDVKM. The J segment lost 9 bases and the V segment lost 5 bases, leaving 12 bases of the junction unmatched. The CDR3 length is 15 residues. The CDR3 spells CASSMGTARDRELFF. The CDR3 DNA reads as TGTGCCAGCAGTATGGGGACAGCGAGGGACAGGGAGCTGTTTTTT.

The chain carries TRBV7-8 and TRBJ2-2; the D gene is possibly TRBD1 (5 bases). The germline V and J ends were trimmed by 6 bases and 2 bases, with 13 bases remaining between them. Germline V gene data show CDR1 as SGHVS and CDR2 as FQNEAQ. CDR3 length: 15 amino acids. This CDR3 reads CASRPVRTNTGELFF. DNA of the CDR3: TGTGCCAGCAGACCTGTGAGGACAAACACCGGGGAGCTGTTTTTT. The whole variable domain, filled in from reference TRBV7-8 and TRBJ2-2, reads GAGVSQSPRYKVAKRGQDVALRCDPISGHVSLFWYQQALGQGPEFLTYFQNEAQLDKSGLPSDRFFAERPEGSVSTLKIQRTQQEDSAVYLCASRPVRTNTGELFFGEGSRLTVL.

This rearrangement joins TRBV20-1 to TRBJ2-7, with 7 positions matching TRBD2. This CDR3 comprises 11 residues. The V gene's germline CDR1 is DFQATT and CDR2 SNEGSKA (reference sequence). Germline trimming cut 7 bases from V and 7 bases from J; bases unmatched to any gene: 7. The CDR3 coding sequence is TGCAGTGTTCAAATCGGGGGGGAGCAGTACTTC. Amino acids: CSVQIGGEQYF.

The genes are TRBV7-4 and TRBJ2-5, with D uncertain. V lost 2 bases to trimming and J lost 2 bases, with 12 bases between them. The CDR3 has 15 residues. CDR1 SGHVT and CDR2 SQSDAQ come from the germline V gene. The CDR3 loop reads CASSLRRRSQETQYF. The CDR3 DNA reads as TGTGCCAGCAGCTTACGCCGACGGAGTCAAGAGACCCAGTACTTC.